This T cell receptor (beta chain) was profiled in a study of CD8+CD57+ T cells in acquired aplastic anemia. On the study more broadly: The DNA of sorted CD4+ and CD8+ cells averaged roughly 3.2 ug. Study-level results: Twenty-nine shared CD8+ CDR3s appeared highly expressed within patients' immunodominant clones.

About this clonotype: Its specificity is not known.

Both TCR beta VDJ combination and CDR3 sequence profiling were carried out. Genomic DNA was the template for this profiling. TCRdb ran MiXCR on the reads and lists one entry per CDR3 protein. The sample has approximately 65,000 distinct CDR3 sequences, over 45% seen once. This CDR3 is 13 amino acids long. Germline V gene data show CDR1 as KGHDR and CDR2 as SFDVKD. Source material: sorted CD4+, CD8+, or CD8+CD57+ T cells (not recorded which) from PBMCs. This sequence originates from a human donor in good health, serving as a control. The chain couples TRBV24-1 to TRBJ2-1; 11 bases fit TRBD2. The CDR3 protein is CASGTSGYNEQFF. CDR3 DNA: TGTGCTAGCGGGACTAGCGGATACAATGAGCAGTTCTTC.